This T cell receptor beta chain was recorded in a study of vaccination and CD4 T cells after COVID-19. The CDR3 is 13 amino acids. Germline values: CDR1 MNHEY, CDR2 SVGAGI. Cultured CD4+ T-cell DNA underwent Oncomine TCR Beta short-read sequencing. TCRdb re-called the PCR reads through MiXCR, storing one row per CDR3 protein. The table shows roughly 13,000 distinct CDR3 sequences, with 30% to 35% occurring only once. Treatment noted: approximately 10-day PBMC culture with coronavirus spike peptide pools or control peptides (ViraFEST assay). Concerning this clonotype itself: What it binds is not known. Germline and junction disagree at one end, which may indicate a read error.

The chain links TRBV6-5 to TRBJ2-7; D is perhaps TRBD1 (6 bases). Specimen: CD4+ T cells from blood, cultured in vitro, collected after SARS-CoV-2 vaccination. The sequence derives from a human donor who had recovered from COVID-19. In DNA form, the CDR3 reads TGTGCCAGCAGTTACTATACAGGGTACCCGTGGCACTTC. Residues: CASSYYTGYPWHF.